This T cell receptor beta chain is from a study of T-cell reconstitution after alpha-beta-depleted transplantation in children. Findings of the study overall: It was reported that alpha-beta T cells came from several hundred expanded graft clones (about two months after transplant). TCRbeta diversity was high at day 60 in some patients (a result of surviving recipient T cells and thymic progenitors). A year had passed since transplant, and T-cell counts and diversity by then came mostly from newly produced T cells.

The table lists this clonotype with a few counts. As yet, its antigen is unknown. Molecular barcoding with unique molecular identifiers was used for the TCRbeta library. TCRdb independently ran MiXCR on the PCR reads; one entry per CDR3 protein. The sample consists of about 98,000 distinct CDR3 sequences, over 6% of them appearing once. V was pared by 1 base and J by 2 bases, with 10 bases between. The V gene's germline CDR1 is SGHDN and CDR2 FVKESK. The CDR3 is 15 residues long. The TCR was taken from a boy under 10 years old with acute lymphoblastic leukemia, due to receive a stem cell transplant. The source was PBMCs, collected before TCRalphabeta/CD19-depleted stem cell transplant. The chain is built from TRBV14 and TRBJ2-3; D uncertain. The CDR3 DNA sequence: TGTGCCAGCAGCCAAGCCATCGCCCTCACAGATACGCAGTATTTT. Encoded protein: CASSQAIALTDTQYF.